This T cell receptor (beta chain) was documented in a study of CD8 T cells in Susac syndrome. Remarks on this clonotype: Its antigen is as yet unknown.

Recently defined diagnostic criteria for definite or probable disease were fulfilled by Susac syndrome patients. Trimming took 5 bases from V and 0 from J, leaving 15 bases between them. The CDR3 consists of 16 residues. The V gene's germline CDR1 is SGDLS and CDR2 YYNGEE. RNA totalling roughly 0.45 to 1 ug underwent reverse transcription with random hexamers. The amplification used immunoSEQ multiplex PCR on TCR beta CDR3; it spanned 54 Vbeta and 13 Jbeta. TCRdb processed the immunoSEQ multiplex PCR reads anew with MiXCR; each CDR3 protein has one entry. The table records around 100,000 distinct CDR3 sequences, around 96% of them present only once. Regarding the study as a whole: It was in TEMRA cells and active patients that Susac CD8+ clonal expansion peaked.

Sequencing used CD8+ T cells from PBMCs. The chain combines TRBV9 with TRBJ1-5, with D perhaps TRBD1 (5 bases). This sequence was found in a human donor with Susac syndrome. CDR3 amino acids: CASSEGKGNSNQPQHF. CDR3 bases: TGTGCCAGCAGTGAGGGGAAGGGGAATAGCAATCAGCCCCAGCATTTT.